This T cell receptor (beta chain) was recorded in a study of T cells in Graves' hyperthyroidism and ophthalmopathy. Across the study: Before treatment of any kind, peripheral blood was taken at initial diagnosis.

TCR beta CDR3 sequences were amplified from RNA transcripts. Primed by the HTBI set, a first-round RT-PCR was run on the TCR CDR3. TCRdb itself ran the multiplex PCR reads through MiXCR, one entry per CDR3 protein. Of approximately 600,000 distinct CDR3 sequences in the sample, around 20% were seen once. Study results and caveats: Researchers found most expanded thyroid clonotypes above 0.001 in blood as well.

Trimming removed 5 bases from V and 2 bases from J, with 15 bases in between. CDR3 size: 15 residues. In germline, CDR1 is SEHNR, CDR2 FQNEAQ (reference sequence). Subjects with ophthalmopathy showed a Clinical Activity Score no lower than 3, a NOSPECS grade no lower than 4, and a duration shorter than 3 months. From roughly 9.2 ml of fresh peripheral blood, PBMCs were isolated. Comments on this clonotype: Its antigen is currently unknown.

The TCR comes from a man younger than 40 with Graves' ophthalmopathy. The chain recombines TRBV7-9 with TRBJ2-5, with D possibly being TRBD1 (6 bases). The source material was blood. The CDR3 DNA reads TGTGCCAGCAGCCTCGACAGGTGGATACAAGAGACCCAGTACTTC. Translated, it gives CASSLDRWIQETQYF.